The TCR beta chain described here comes from a study of blood T cell repertoires in COVID-19. Study context: COVID-19 samples, acute and convalescent, were from the United States, Italy and Spain.

Method: immunoSEQ multiplex PCR; TCRdb's copy keeps in-frame clones and lacks some. Here the sample spans some 140,000 clones, roughly 80% being singletons. This clonotype originated in a woman aged 55-69 years with acute or convalescent COVID-19. Sequencing used peripheral blood.

CDR3 region: CASHGYNGGKAFF. CDR3 nucleotides: TGTGCCAGCCATGGGTACAACGGAGGGAAAGCTTTCTTT. The chain couples TRBV5-6 to TRBJ1-1, with no clear D. Per the germline V gene, CDR1 is SGHDT and CDR2 is YYEEEE. V dropped 7 bases and J dropped 9 bases, with 19 bases sitting between them. The CDR3 length is 13 residues.